This TCR beta chain is from a study of a mutant IDH1 vaccine in newly diagnosed glioma. Study-level points and caveats: Of the patients, 80% to 95% had vaccine-induced immune responses.

As for this clone: The antigen is not known.

The assay was immunoSEQ multiplex PCR, and TCRdb's table has in-frame clones only and misses some. The data hold roughly 130,000 clones, with just under 80% observed a single time. In germline, CDR1 is GTSNPN, CDR2 SVGIG (reference sequence). Trimming cost V 2 bases and J 1 base, with 20 bases left between them. The CDR3 has 17 residues. Time point here: week 11, during vaccination. Topical imiquimod was applied with each vaccine dose, which held 300 ug of mutant IDH1 20-mer peptide. Donors had new IDH1-mutant astrocytomas of WHO grade 3 or 4 (ATRX-lost). The chain employs TRBV30 and TRBJ2-5; D unresolved. The specimen was PBMCs, collected from a glioma patient whose treatment included an IDH1 peptide vaccine. The sequence came from a man aged 40-50 years with glioma. CDR3 residues: CAWSSGFNPKFQETQYF. CDR3 sequence (DNA): TGTGCCTGGAGTAGTGGGTTTAACCCTAAATTCCAAGAGACCCAGTACTTC.